Each of the 9 T cell receptor beta chains below was sequenced from the same sample in a study of blood T cell repertoires in COVID-19. Profiled with immunoSEQ multiplex PCR; TCRdb holds only in-frame clones, not every one. The sample has over 100,000 clones; approximately 88% are singletons. The sample consisted of peripheral blood. All receptors derive from a man aged 50-59 years with acute or convalescent COVID-19.

This clone was found once. The rearrangement uses TRBV10-2 and TRBJ1-3; 7 positions agree with TRBD1. V lost 0 bases to trimming and J lost 1 base; unmatched junction nucleotides: 6. This CDR3 is 17 amino acids long. CDR1 and CDR2 (germline): WSHSY, SAAADI. The CDR3 nucleotides read TGCGCCAGCAGTGAGTCGGGACGACAGGGATCTGGAAACACCATATATTTT. This translates into CASSESGRQGSGNTIYF.

This clone was seen a handful of times. This chain connects TRBV11-2 to TRBJ2-5; 8 bases are shared with TRBD2. The CDR3 sequence is 15 residues long. The V and J ends lost 8 bases and 1 base, in that order; junction bases with no gene match: 9. Germline-derived CDR1 and CDR2 are SGHAT and FQNNGV. CDR3 loop: CASLPGLGPQETQYF. Here the CDR3 DNA reads TGTGCCAGCTTACCGGGACTAGGTCCCCAAGAGACCCAGTACTTC.

This chain links TRBV19 with TRBJ2-3, with 8 bases fitting TRBD2. This CDR3 contains 15 residues. CDR1 LNHDA and CDR2 SQIVND come from the germline V gene (reference sequence). V shed 6 bases, J shed 2 bases, and the junction held 7 bases outside the gene matches. For the CDR3, the DNA is TGTGCCAGTAGCCGGAGCGGGGGTTTCACAGATACGCAGTATTTT. It specifies CASSRSGGFTDTQYF.

This chain joins TRBV9 and TRBJ1-2, with D maybe TRBD1 (6 bases). Germline-derived CDR1 and CDR2 are SGDLS and YYNGEE. The CDR3 contains 18 residues. Trimming shortened V by 3 bases and J by 4 bases, and 25 bases separated the two germline ends. CDR3 nucleotides: TGTGCCAGCAGCGCTCTCCCGGGTAGGGGGGGATCTAGCTATGGCTACACCTTC. Amino acid sequence: CASSALPGRGGSSYGYTF.

V gene TRBV5-1 combines with J gene TRBJ1-2; the match to TRBD1 covers 7 bases. This CDR3 has 13 residues. CDR1 is SGHRS, CDR2 YFSETQ, per germline. V shed 4 bases and J 4 bases; nucleotides not matched to a gene: 4. In DNA, the CDR3 is TGCGCCAGCAGCACGGGACAGCCCTATGGCTACACCTTC. It is translated as CASSTGQPYGYTF.

CDR3 sequence reads: CASSPRDRGPLNTEAFF. As DNA, the CDR3 is TGTGCCAGCAGCCCTAGGGACAGGGGGCCATTGAACACTGAAGCTTTCTTT. The V call is TRBV7-8, the J call TRBJ1-1, with TRBD1 matching over 12 bases. Germline V gene data show CDR1 as SGHVS and CDR2 as FQNEAQ. V lost 5 bases, J lost 0 bases, and 7 bases stayed unmatched. The CDR3 has 17 residues.

This chain joins TRBV6-5 and TRBJ2-1; 10 nucleotides line up with TRBD2. The CDR3 runs 13 residues. Germline CDR1 MNHEY, CDR2 SVGAGI. This CDR3 is CGSRTSGYNEQFF. Here the CDR3 DNA reads TGTGGGTCTAGGACTAGCGGATACAATGAGCAGTTCTTC.

The chain has TRBV19 and TRBJ1-1; 7 nucleotides align to TRBD1. This CDR3 is built from 15 residues. CDR1 and CDR2 from the germline V gene are LNHDA and SQIVND (reference sequence). V shed 7 bases and J 0 bases; nucleotides not matched to a gene: 8. The CDR3 reads CASKKDRQMNTEAFF. CDR3 DNA sequence: TGTGCCAGTAAAAAGGACAGGCAAATGAACACTGAAGCTTTCTTT.

The chain joins TRBV5-4 to TRBJ2-1; 11 positions match TRBD2. CDR1 and CDR2 from the germline V gene are SGHNT and YYREEE (reference sequence). V lost 2 bases to trimming and J lost 4 bases; unmatched junction nucleotides: 8. The CDR3 is 17 amino acids. CDR3 nucleotides: TGTGCCAGCAGCTTACCCGGGGTAGCGGGGGGGTACAATGAGCAGTTCTTC. This translates into CASSLPGVAGGYNEQFF.